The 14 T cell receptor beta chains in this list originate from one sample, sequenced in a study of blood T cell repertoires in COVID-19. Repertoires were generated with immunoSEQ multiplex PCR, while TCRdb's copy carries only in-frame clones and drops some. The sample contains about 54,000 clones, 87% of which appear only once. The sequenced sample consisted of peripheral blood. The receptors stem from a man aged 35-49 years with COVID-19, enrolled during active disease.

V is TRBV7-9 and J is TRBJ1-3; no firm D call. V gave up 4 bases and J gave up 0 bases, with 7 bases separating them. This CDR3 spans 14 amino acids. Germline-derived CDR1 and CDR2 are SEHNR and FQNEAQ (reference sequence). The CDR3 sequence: CASSSSSSGNTIYF. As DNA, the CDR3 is TGTGCCAGCAGCTCCTCCAGCTCTGGAAACACCATATATTTT.

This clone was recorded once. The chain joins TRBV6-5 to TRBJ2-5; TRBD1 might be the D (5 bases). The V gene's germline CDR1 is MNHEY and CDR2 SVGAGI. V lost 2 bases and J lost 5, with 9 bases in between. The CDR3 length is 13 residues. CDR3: CASSYRGRETQYF. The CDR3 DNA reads TGTGCCAGCAGTTACAGGGGCCGGGAGACCCAGTACTTC.

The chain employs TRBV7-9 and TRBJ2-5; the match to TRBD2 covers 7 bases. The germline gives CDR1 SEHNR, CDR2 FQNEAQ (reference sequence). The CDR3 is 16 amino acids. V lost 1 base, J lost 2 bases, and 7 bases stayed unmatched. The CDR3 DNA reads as TGTGCCAGCAGCTTAGGAAGAAACGGGGGGCAAGAGACCCAGTACTTC. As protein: CASSLGRNGGQETQYF.

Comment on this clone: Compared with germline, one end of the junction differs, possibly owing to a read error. Here the CDR3 reads CATSASGDAFETQYF. The CDR3 region has the DNA TGTGCCACCAGTGCTAGCGGGGACGCTTTTGAGACCCAGTACTTC. The rearrangement links TRBV2 to TRBJ2-5; 9 bases line up with TRBD2. The CDR3 covers 15 residues. Germline values: CDR1 SNHLY, CDR2 FYNNEI.

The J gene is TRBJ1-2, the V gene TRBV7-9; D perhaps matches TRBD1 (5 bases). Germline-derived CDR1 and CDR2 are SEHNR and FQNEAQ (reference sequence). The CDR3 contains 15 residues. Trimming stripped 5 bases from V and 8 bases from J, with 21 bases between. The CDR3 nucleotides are TGTGCCAGCAGCCCACCGGCCAGAGCTCGGGGGGGCTACACCTTC. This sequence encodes CASSPPARARGGYTF.

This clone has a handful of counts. The CDR3 is CASSLPPDSAYSNQPQHF. As DNA, the CDR3 is TGTGCCAGCAGCTTGCCTCCAGACAGCGCCTATAGCAATCAGCCCCAGCATTTT. The chain employs TRBV5-6 and TRBJ1-5, with TRBD1 as a possible D gene (5 bases). The V gene lost 1 base and the J gene lost 0 bases, with 17 bases spanning the gap. The germline V gene has CDR1 SGHDT and CDR2 YYEEEE. CDR3 size: 18 residues.

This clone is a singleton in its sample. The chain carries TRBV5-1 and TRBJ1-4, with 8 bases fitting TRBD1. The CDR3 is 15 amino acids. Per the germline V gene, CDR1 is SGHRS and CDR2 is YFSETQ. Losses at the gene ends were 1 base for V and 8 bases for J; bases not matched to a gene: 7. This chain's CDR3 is CASSLYPQGGEKLFF. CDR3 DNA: TGCGCCAGCAGCTTGTATCCACAGGGGGGAGAAAAACTGTTTTTT.

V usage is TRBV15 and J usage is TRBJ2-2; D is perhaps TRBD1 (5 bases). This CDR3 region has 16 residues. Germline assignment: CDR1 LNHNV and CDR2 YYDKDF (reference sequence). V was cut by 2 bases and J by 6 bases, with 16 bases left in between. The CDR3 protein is CATSRSSGIGAGELFF. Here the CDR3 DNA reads TGTGCCACCAGCAGATCTTCAGGGATCGGAGCCGGGGAGCTGTTTTTT. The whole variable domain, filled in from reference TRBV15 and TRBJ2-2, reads DAMVIQNPRYQVTQFGKPVTLSCSQTLNHNVMYWYQQKSSQAPKLLFHYYDKDFNNEADTPDNFQSRRPNTSFCFLDIRSPGLGDTAMYLCATSRSSGIGAGELFFGEGSRLTVL.

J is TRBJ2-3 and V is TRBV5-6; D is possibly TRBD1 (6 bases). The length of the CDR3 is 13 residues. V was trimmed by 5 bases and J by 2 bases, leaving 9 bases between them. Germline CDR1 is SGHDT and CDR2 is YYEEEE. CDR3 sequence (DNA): TGTGCCAGCAGTCGGGACACCACAGATACGCAGTATTTT. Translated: CASSRDTTDTQYF.

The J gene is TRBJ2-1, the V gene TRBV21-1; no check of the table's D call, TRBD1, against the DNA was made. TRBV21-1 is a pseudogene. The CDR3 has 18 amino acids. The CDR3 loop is CASSKGSSGQITGSSQFF. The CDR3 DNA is TGTGCCAGCAGCAAAGGGTCTTCGGGACAGATTACCGGGTCCTCGCAGTTCTTC.

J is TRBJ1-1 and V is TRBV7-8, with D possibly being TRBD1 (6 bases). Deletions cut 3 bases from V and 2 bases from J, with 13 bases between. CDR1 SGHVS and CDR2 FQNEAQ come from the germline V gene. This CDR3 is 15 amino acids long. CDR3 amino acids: CASSLPGQLNTEAFF. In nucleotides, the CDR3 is TGTGCCAGCAGCTTGCCGGGACAACTTAACACTGAAGCTTTCTTT.

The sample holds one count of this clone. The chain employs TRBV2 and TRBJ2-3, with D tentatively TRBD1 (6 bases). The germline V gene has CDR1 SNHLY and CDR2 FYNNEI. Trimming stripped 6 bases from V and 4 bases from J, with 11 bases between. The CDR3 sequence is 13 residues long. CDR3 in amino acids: CASRTGYPDTQYF. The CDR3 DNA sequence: TGTGCCAGCAGAACAGGGTACCCAGATACGCAGTATTTT.

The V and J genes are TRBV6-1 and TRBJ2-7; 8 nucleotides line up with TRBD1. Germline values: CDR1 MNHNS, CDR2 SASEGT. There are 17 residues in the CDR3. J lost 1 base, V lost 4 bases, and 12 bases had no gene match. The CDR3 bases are TGTGCCAGCAGTGGCGAGAGTAGGGACAGGCGATCCTACGAGCAGTACTTC. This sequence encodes CASSGESRDRRSYEQYF.

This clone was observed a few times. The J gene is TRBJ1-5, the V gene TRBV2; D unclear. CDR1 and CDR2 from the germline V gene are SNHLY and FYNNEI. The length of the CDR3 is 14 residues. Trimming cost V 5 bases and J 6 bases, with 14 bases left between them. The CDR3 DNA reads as TGTGCCAGCAGTAGAGAGAAGACGGGTCAGCCCCAGCATTTT. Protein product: CASSREKTGQPQHF.